Each of the 21 T cell receptor beta chains below was sequenced from the same sample in a study of T cells in localized non-small cell lung cancer. Assay: immunoSEQ multiplex PCR; the TCRdb copy retains only in-frame clones and omits some. The data contain 30,000 to 45,000 clones, about 90% of them singletons. The material was peripheral blood, obtained before any cancer treatment. All receptors come from a woman aged 35 to 69 with stage I lung adenocarcinoma.

The chain carries TRBV9 and TRBJ2-5; the match to TRBD2 covers 9 bases. This CDR3 comprises 14 residues. The germline gives CDR1 SGDLS, CDR2 YYNGEE. With V trimmed by 7 bases and J by 2 bases, 6 bases remained unmatched. CDR3: CASSSSGNQETQYF. CDR3 nucleotides: TGTGCCAGCTCGTCTAGCGGGAATCAAGAGACCCAGTACTTC.

The chain has TRBV18 and TRBJ2-1; the D gene is possibly TRBD2 (6 bases). V lost 5 bases, J lost 0 bases, and 11 bases lay in between. Germline CDR1 KGHSH, CDR2 LQKENI. The CDR3 has 15 amino acids. In DNA form, the CDR3 reads TGTGCCAGCTCAAGGAGGGCCCTCTCCTACAATGAGCAGTTCTTC. It translates to CASSRRALSYNEQFF.

The chain joins TRBV5-6 to TRBJ2-3; D not resolved. Germline CDR1 reads SGHDT; CDR2 reads YYEEEE. The CDR3 loop spans 12 amino acids. Trimming took 0 bases from V and 7 from J, leaving 6 bases between them. CDR3 sequence: CASSLAVNTQYF. CDR3 nucleotides: TGTGCCAGCAGCTTGGCCGTTAATACGCAGTATTTT.

This rearrangement joins TRBV7-9 to TRBJ1-5; D is unclear. V was pared by 1 base and J by 5 bases, with 6 bases between. CDR1 SEHNR and CDR2 FQNEAQ come from the germline V gene (reference sequence). The CDR3 extends over 13 amino acids. As DNA, the CDR3 is TGTGCCAGCAGCTTAGAAACGGATCAGCCCCAGCATTTT. Protein product: CASSLETDQPQHF.

This sequence joins TRBV6-6 and TRBJ2-7; 8 nucleotides line up with TRBD2. Per the germline V gene, CDR1 is MNHNY and CDR2 is SVGAGI (reference sequence). The CDR3 totals 14 residues. Trimming removed 5 bases from V and 6 bases from J; junction bases left unmatched: 9. The CDR3 DNA follows: TGTGCCAGCAGTCCCACCATCAGCGGGAGCGAGCAGTACTTC. Translation: CASSPTISGSEQYF.

The rearrangement joins TRBV5-1 to TRBJ1-6, with no clear D. The CDR3 has 13 amino acids. V lost 0 bases to trimming and J lost 14 bases, with 12 bases between them. CDR1 SGHRS and CDR2 YFSETQ come from the germline V gene. The CDR3 region is CASSLGMAGTLHF. The CDR3 coding sequence is TGCGCCAGCAGCTTGGGAATGGCTGGGACCCTCCACTTT.

The chain is built from TRBV27 and TRBJ2-3, with 8 bases lining up with TRBD2. CDR3 length: 18 amino acids. The germline V gene has CDR1 MNHEY and CDR2 SMNVEV (reference sequence). The J segment lost 2 bases and the V segment lost 2 bases, leaving 12 bases of the junction unmatched. This CDR3 is CASSLTDLLAENTDTQYF. CDR3 DNA: TGTGCCAGCAGTTTAACCGACCTACTAGCGGAAAACACAGATACGCAGTATTTT.

The V and J genes are TRBV7-9 and TRBJ2-1, with unresolved D. This CDR3 is built from 17 residues. Germline lookup yields CDR1 SEHNR and CDR2 FQNEAQ (reference sequence). Trimming removed 5 bases from V and 5 bases from J, with 22 bases in between. The CDR3 region has the DNA TGTGCCAGCAGCCTCCCAGGCCTCCTAGTCACCGACAATGAGCAGTTCTTC. Its translation is CASSLPGLLVTDNEQFF.

The genes are TRBV2 and TRBJ1-2, with 10 bases fitting TRBD1. The germline V gene has CDR1 SNHLY and CDR2 FYNNEI. The V segment lost 8 bases and the J segment 8 bases; nucleotides outside the gene matches: 8. The CDR3 is 13 residues long. The CDR3 DNA reads TGTGCCAGCCAGACAGGGGGCGCGGTGGGCTACACCTTC. It encodes CASQTGGAVGYTF.

This clone appeared once. The chain employs TRBV7-9 and TRBJ1-1; D ambiguous. The CDR3 length is 16 residues. V dropped 1 base and J dropped 1 base, with 13 bases sitting between them. The germline V gene has CDR1 SEHNR and CDR2 FQNEAQ (reference sequence). Here the CDR3 DNA reads TGTGCCAGCAGCTTAGGTTCGGGGTCCGCGAACACTGAAGCTTTCTTT. Translation: CASSLGSGSANTEAFF.

The chain combines TRBV28 with TRBJ2-3; 9 bases match TRBD2. Germline-derived CDR1 and CDR2 are MDHEN and SYDVKM. CDR3 length equals 16 residues. Germline trimming cut 2 bases from V and 6 bases from J; bases unmatched to any gene: 9. The CDR3 reads CASSLGLAGYSDTQYF. The CDR3 bases are TGTGCCAGCAGTTTAGGGCTAGCGGGATACTCCGATACGCAGTATTTT.

The chain recombines TRBV7-2 with TRBJ2-2, with D possibly being TRBD2 (5 bases). Trimming removed 5 bases at V and 6 bases at J, with 7 bases between. The germline gives CDR1 SGHTA, CDR2 FQGNSA. CDR3 length: 12 amino acids. CDR3 sequence reads: CASSPGAGELFF. CDR3 DNA sequence: TGTGCCAGCAGCCCCGGGGCCGGGGAGCTGTTTTTT.

The gene calls are TRBV14 and TRBJ2-1; D not certain. V was pared by 1 base and J by 6 bases, with 10 bases between. The germline V gene has CDR1 SGHDN and CDR2 FVKESK. The CDR3 is 14 residues long. CDR3 in amino acids: CASSQGSLRNEQFF. The CDR3 DNA reads TGTGCCAGCAGCCAAGGAAGCTTGCGCAATGAGCAGTTCTTC.

The chain uses TRBV5-7 and TRBJ2-7; D is ambiguous. TRBV5-7 is labeled an ORF, and its function is uncertain. The CDR3 consists of 17 residues. The germline V and J ends were trimmed by 4 bases and 1 base, with 21 bases remaining between them. CDR3 protein: CASSLTGPTFRSYEQYF. The CDR3 DNA sequence: TGTGCCAGCAGCCTGACGGGTCCTACATTCCGATCCTACGAGCAGTACTTC.

The rearrangement uses TRBV5-1 and TRBJ1-2; D may be TRBD1 (5 bases). V shed 7 bases and J shed 3 bases, with 13 bases lying between them. Germline V gene sequence: CDR1 SGHRS, CDR2 YFSETQ. The CDR3 length is 13 residues. CDR3 nucleotides: TGCGCCAGCTCTACTCAGGGACACTATGGCTACACCTTC. It specifies CASSTQGHYGYTF.

The CDR3 here is CASSWLAGSTDTQYF. In DNA form, the CDR3 reads TGTGCCAGCAGTTGGCTAGCGGGTAGCACAGATACGCAGTATTTT. The rearrangement links TRBV27 to TRBJ2-3, with 8 bases aligning to TRBD2. This CDR3 has 15 amino acids. Germline V gene sequence: CDR1 MNHEY, CDR2 SMNVEV (reference sequence). Unmatched junction bases numbered 3, after V lost 4 bases and J lost 0 bases.

The chain uses TRBV5-1 and TRBJ1-3, with 10 bases aligning to TRBD1. Trimming at V came to 0 bases and at J to 1 base, leaving 10 bases not matched to a gene. The CDR3 has 19 amino acids. Germline-derived CDR1 and CDR2 are SGHRS and YFSETQ. CDR3 DNA sequence: TGCGCCAGCAGCTTGGAACGGCCGGAGGGACAGGGGTCTGGAAACACCATATATTTT. Translation: CASSLERPEGQGSGNTIYF.

The chain links TRBV10-3 to TRBJ2-1; D ambiguous. V dropped 8 bases and J dropped 0 bases, with 14 bases sitting between them. The CDR3 loop spans 15 amino acids. Germline V gene lookup returns CDR1 ENHRY and CDR2 SYGVKD. The CDR3 sequence: CAIAGAQSSYNEQFF. CDR3 bases: TGTGCCATCGCCGGAGCACAGAGCTCCTACAATGAGCAGTTCTTC.

The V gene is TRBV19, the J gene TRBJ2-2; D is ambiguous. V gave up 7 bases and J gave up 0 bases, with 6 bases separating them. Germline CDR1 reads LNHDA; CDR2 reads SQIVND (reference sequence). This CDR3 has 13 amino acids. As DNA, the CDR3 is TGTGCCAGTATCGAAGCGAACACCGGGGAGCTGTTTTTT. Translated, it gives CASIEANTGELFF.

The chain couples TRBV27 to TRBJ2-7, with 11 positions matching TRBD2. The CDR3 is 16 amino acids. With 2 bases clipped from V and 4 bases from J, the junction kept 7 bases outside the gene matches. The germline CDR1 and CDR2 sequences are MNHEY and SMNVEV (reference sequence). CDR3 region: CASSLQTSGTFYEQYF. As DNA, the CDR3 is TGTGCCAGCAGTTTACAGACTAGCGGGACCTTTTACGAGCAGTACTTC.

This clone was detected only once. This chain connects TRBV19 to TRBJ1-3, with 7 positions matching TRBD1. CDR3 length equals 18 residues. Germline V gene lookup returns CDR1 LNHDA and CDR2 SQIVND (reference sequence). V lost 0 bases, J lost 0 bases, and 8 bases stayed unmatched. CDR3 sequence reads: CASSIEGGTDLSGNTIYF. CDR3 DNA sequence: TGTGCCAGTAGTATAGAAGGCGGGACAGACCTCTCTGGAAACACCATATATTTT.